The 10 T cell receptor beta chains reported below all come from one sample, sequenced in a study of siplizumab effects on memory and regulatory T cells. Sequencing was performed with immunoSEQ multiplex PCR; in TCRdb, only in-frame clones are kept and a portion is missing. The sample lists tens of thousands of clones, over 70% occurring once. Sequenced input: Tregs sorted from blood. The receptors come from a human donor in good health.

V usage is TRBV25-1 and J usage is TRBJ2-5; 7 nucleotides line up with TRBD1. Unmatched junction bases numbered 7, after V lost 7 bases and J lost 5 bases. Germline-derived CDR1 and CDR2 are MGHDK and SYGVNS. This CDR3 has 13 amino acids. CDR3 DNA sequence: TGTGCCAGCACTCTACAGGGGCGGGAGACCCAGTACTTC. Amino acids: CASTLQGRETQYF.

J is TRBJ2-2 and V is TRBV5-1; the match to TRBD1 covers 9 bases. Per germline, CDR1 SGHRS and CDR2 YFSETQ. The V segment lost 4 bases and the J segment 4 bases; nucleotides outside the gene matches: 5. This CDR3 spans 15 amino acids. In DNA form, the CDR3 reads TGCGCCAGCAGCCCCGGGACAGGGTTCACCGGGGAGCTGTTTTTT. Translating gives CASSPGTGFTGELFF.

The chain has TRBV5-1 and TRBJ2-5; 8 nucleotides line up with TRBD2. Per germline, CDR1 SGHRS and CDR2 YFSETQ. The CDR3 sequence is 17 residues long. The V gene end was trimmed by 1 base and the J gene end by 0 bases; junction bases not matched to a gene: 8. DNA of the CDR3: TGCGCCAGCAGCTTGTTTGGAACTAGCGGATACCAAGAGACCCAGTACTTC. Its protein product is CASSLFGTSGYQETQYF.

The chain carries TRBV5-5 and TRBJ2-7; 9 nucleotides match TRBD1. The CDR3 has 17 residues. Germline CDR1 and CDR2: SGHKS and YYEKEE (reference sequence). J gave up 2 bases and V 2 bases, and 11 bases lay outside the gene matches. The DNA of the CDR3 is TGTGCCAGCAGCTTCCGGGGGTATGGGACAGGGACCTACGAGCAGTACTTC. Amino acids: CASSFRGYGTGTYEQYF.

The genes are TRBV5-5 and TRBJ1-2; 12 bases match TRBD1. The CDR3 is made up of 14 amino acids. V shed 3 bases, J shed 8 bases, and the junction held 5 bases outside the gene matches. CDR1 and CDR2 (germline): SGHKS, YYEKEE (reference sequence). The CDR3 coding sequence is TGTGCCAGCAGCTGGGACAGGGGGCGATACGGCTACACCTTC. Its translation: CASSWDRGRYGYTF. Filled out from reference TRBV5-5 and TRBJ1-2, the complete variable domain reads DAGVTQSPTHLIKTRGQQVTLRCSPISGHKSVSWYQQVLGQGPQFIFQYYEKEERGRGNFPDRFSARQFPNYSSELNVNALLLGDSALYLCASSWDRGRYGYTFGSGTRLTVV.

This clone was observed a few times. The chain links TRBV7-3 to TRBJ2-7, with a tentative D call TRBD2 (5 bases). CDR3 length equals 12 residues. Germline CDR1 SGHTA, CDR2 FQGTGA. Trimming cost V 5 bases and J 6 bases, with 11 bases left between them. The CDR3, as DNA: TGTGCCAGCAGCCCGGGGTCCGGCGAGCAGTACTTC. Its translation is CASSPGSGEQYF.

J is TRBJ2-5 and V is TRBV30, with D perhaps being TRBD1 or TRBD2 (5 bases each). This CDR3 is built from 13 residues. V lost 4 bases, J lost 5 bases, and 14 bases lay in between. Germline V gene lookup returns CDR1 GTSNPN and CDR2 SVGIG (reference sequence). Here the CDR3 reads CAWTPGAAETQYF. CDR3 sequence (DNA): TGTGCCTGGACCCCCGGGGCGGCGGAGACCCAGTACTTC.

The chain couples TRBV5-1 to TRBJ1-2, with 8 bases lining up with TRBD1. Trimming took 4 bases from V and 12 from J; bases not matched to a gene: 5. Germline lookup yields CDR1 SGHRS and CDR2 YFSETQ. The CDR3 totals 11 residues. The CDR3 loop reads CASSGGGQDTF. The CDR3 nucleotides read TGCGCCAGCAGCGGTGGGGGACAGGACACCTTC.

This chain connects TRBV5-1 to TRBJ2-3; no firm D call. The germline gives CDR1 SGHRS, CDR2 YFSETQ. The length of the CDR3 is 13 residues. Trimming pared 3 bases from V and 6 bases from J, leaving 11 bases between. CDR3 region: CASSSQVGDTQYF. DNA of the CDR3: TGCGCCAGCAGCTCGCAAGTCGGGGATACGCAGTATTTT.

This chain uses TRBV23-1 with TRBJ2-7; D call uncertain. TRBV23-1 is an ORF, and what it does is uncertain. V lost 10 bases, J lost 2 bases, and 15 bases lay in between. This CDR3 contains 13 residues. The CDR3 sequence: CAIDMSHPYEQYF. The CDR3 region has the DNA TGCGCCATCGACATGTCACACCCCTACGAGCAGTACTTC.